Below, 10 T cell receptor beta chains from the same sample are listed, as sequenced in a study of cytomegalovirus exposure and HLA in healthy donors. The PCR had 60 Vbeta and 13 Jbeta primers. TCRdb's table, derived via immunoSEQ multiplex PCR, lists solely in-frame clones and lacks some. The profile shows approximately 140,000 clones, about three quarters of them singletons. Sequences were obtained from PBMCs. The receptors were gathered from a middle-aged man in good health and CMV-seropositive.

Comment on this clone: An end of the junction does not agree with germline; a read error may underlie this. V gene TRBV7-3 combines with J gene TRBJ2-3; 7 positions match TRBD2. The length of the CDR3 is 16 residues. Germline CDR1 reads SGHTA; CDR2 reads FQGTGA. The CDR3 region has the DNA TGTACCAGCAGTCCAACGGGCGGGAGCCCCCCAGATACGCAGTATTTT. It is translated as CTSSPTGGSPPDTQYF.

This clone came up a few times. The chain employs TRBV28 and TRBJ2-1, with 9 bases aligning to TRBD2. V was clipped by 5 bases and J by 8 bases; unmatched bases: 16. CDR3 size: 17 residues. Germline CDR1 is MDHEN and CDR2 is SYDVKM. CDR3 nucleotides: TGTGCCAGCAGTCTCCCCGGGACTAGCAGTGCGGAAGATGAGCAGTTCTTC. This translates into CASSLPGTSSAEDEQFF.

The chain uses TRBV10-3 and TRBJ2-5; perhaps TRBD2 as D (5 bases). The germline gives CDR1 ENHRY, CDR2 SYGVKD. V lost 3 bases and J lost 2, with 13 bases in between. This CDR3 is built from 15 residues. The CDR3 loop reads CAISDRAAGQETQYF. CDR3 nucleotides: TGTGCCATCAGTGATAGGGCGGCGGGTCAAGAGACCCAGTACTTC.

The V call is TRBV7-2, the J call TRBJ1-1; TRBD1 might be the D (6 bases). The germline V gene encodes CDR1 SGHTA and CDR2 FQGNSA. There are 13 residues in the CDR3. The V and J ends lost 1 base and 10 bases respectively, with 13 bases between them. The CDR3 nucleotides are TGTGCCAGCAGCTTAGGACAGGTCTCCCCAGCTTTCTTT. Encoded protein: CASSLGQVSPAFF.

The CDR3 DNA reads as TGCGCCAGCAGTCTGAACACCGGGGAGCTGTTTTTT. Translated: CASSLNTGELFF. The chain uses TRBV10-1 and TRBJ2-2, with no clear D. The CDR3 totals 12 residues. V dropped 5 bases and J dropped 1 base, with 2 bases sitting between them. Germline assignment: CDR1 WNHNN and CDR2 SYGVQD (reference sequence).

This clone was observed a single time. The chain links TRBV7-9 to TRBJ2-5, with D possibly being TRBD2 (6 bases). Germline CDR1 reads SEHNR; CDR2 reads FQNEAQ (reference sequence). This CDR3 is 15 amino acids long. V was cut by 3 bases and J by 3 bases, with 14 bases left in between. DNA for the CDR3: TGTGCCAGCAGCTTCAGCCGGGAGCAAAAAGAGACCCAGTACTTC. Its protein product is CASSFSREQKETQYF.

The chain joins TRBV4-2 to TRBJ1-4, with a tentative D call TRBD1 (6 bases). Germline V gives CDR1 LGHNA, CDR2 YNFKEQ. V lost 1 base to trimming and J lost 5 bases, with 17 bases between them. This CDR3 has 17 amino acids. CDR3 protein: CASSQASGGVPNEKLFF. The CDR3 coding sequence is TGTGCCAGCAGCCAAGCAAGCGGGGGCGTGCCGAATGAAAAACTGTTTTTT.

This chain connects TRBV27 to TRBJ1-2, with a tentative D call TRBD1 (6 bases). The V gene's germline CDR1 is MNHEY and CDR2 SMNVEV (reference sequence). The length of the CDR3 is 13 residues. V lost 3 bases, J lost 4 bases, and 9 bases lay in between. As DNA, the CDR3 is TGTGCCAGCAGTTTTGGCAGGGGCTATGGCTACACCTTC. Translation gives CASSFGRGYGYTF.

The chain combines TRBV5-1 with TRBJ2-2; 11 nucleotides match TRBD1. This CDR3 region has 15 residues. Germline assignment: CDR1 SGHRS and CDR2 YFSETQ. The junction had 7 bases not matched to a gene; V was cut back by 7 bases and J by 5 bases. CDR3 in amino acids: CASESGQGVTGELFF. In DNA, the CDR3 is TGCGCCAGCGAATCGGGACAGGGGGTTACCGGGGAGCTGTTTTTT.

This clone was found a few times. The chain recombines TRBV4-1 with TRBJ2-5, with D perhaps matching TRBD1 (6 bases). The germline CDR1 and CDR2 sequences are MGHRA and YSYEKL. The CDR3 has 15 amino acids. V was clipped by 1 base and J by 2 bases, with 11 bases between them. The CDR3 loop is CASSQGPGAQETQYF. CDR3 DNA: TGCGCCAGCAGCCAAGGGCCAGGGGCGCAAGAGACCCAGTACTTC.